Below are 29 T cell receptor beta chains sequenced from a single sample in a study of Ad26.COV2.S vaccination and SARS-CoV-2 variants. The treatment denotes: around 19 received Ad26.COV2.S at low or high dose, single or two shots; about 5 received placebo; per-sample allocation not given. Day 63 after the first injection of vaccine or placebo was the sampling time. Assay: immunoSEQ multiplex PCR; the TCRdb copy retains only in-frame clones and omits some. The table records 350,000 to 600,000 clones, 80% to 90% of them present only once. Source: peripheral blood, taken in a trial of Ad26.COV2.S vaccine versus placebo. These receptors were taken from a person between 18 and 59 years old who received the Ad26.COV2.S COVID-19 vaccine or a placebo.

This clone was recorded once. The chain has TRBV7-9 and TRBJ1-2, with 8 bases aligning to TRBD1. V shed 5 bases and J 4 bases; nucleotides not matched to a gene: 9. CDR1 SEHNR and CDR2 FQNEAQ come from the germline V gene (reference sequence). This CDR3 comprises 15 residues. The CDR3: CASSHRQGPLYGYTF. The CDR3 DNA reads TGTGCCAGCAGCCACCGACAGGGGCCCCTCTATGGCTACACCTTC.

The chain couples TRBV18 to TRBJ1-1, with D perhaps matching TRBD1 (6 bases). CDR1 is KGHSH and CDR2 is LQKENI in the germline V gene. Trimming removed 2 bases at V and 2 bases at J, with 12 bases between. The CDR3 is made up of 15 amino acids. This CDR3 is CASSPGQGFNTEAFF. In DNA form, the CDR3 reads TGTGCCAGCTCACCAGGTCAGGGGTTTAACACTGAAGCTTTCTTT. The full variable domain, completed using reference TRBV18 and TRBJ1-1, is NAGVMQNPRHLVRRRGQEARLRCSPMKGHSHVYWYRQLPEEGLKFMVYLQKENIIDESGMPKERFSAEFPKEGPSILRIQQVVRGDSAAYFCASSPGQGFNTEAFFGQGTRLTVV.

This sequence joins TRBV7-9 and TRBJ1-4; TRBD1 agrees at 7 bases. Per germline, CDR1 SEHNR and CDR2 FQNEAQ (reference sequence). The junction had 2 bases not matched to a gene; V was cut back by 2 bases and J by 5 bases. The CDR3 loop spans 14 amino acids. CDR3: CASSLRDSNEKLFF. In nucleotides, the CDR3 is TGTGCCAGCAGCTTACGGGACAGCAATGAAAAACTGTTTTTT.

The chain carries TRBV9 and TRBJ1-4, with D hard to call. This CDR3 region has 15 residues. The germline V and J ends were trimmed by 2 bases and 5 bases, with 13 bases remaining between them. Germline V lookup: CDR1 SGDLS, CDR2 YYNGEE. The CDR3 here is CASSVGQSGNEKLFF. CDR3 bases: TGTGCCAGCAGCGTCGGGCAATCGGGAAATGAAAAACTGTTTTTT.

The chain employs TRBV6-2 or TRBV6-3 and TRBJ2-1, with D uncertain. The CDR3 runs 12 residues. With 5 bases removed from V and 3 bases from J, the gap between germline ends came to 5 bases. From germline, CDR1 is MNHEY and CDR2 SVGEGT. In DNA, the CDR3 is TGTGCCAGCAGTACGGACTACAATGAGCAGTTCTTC. It codes for CASSTDYNEQFF.

The chain is built from TRBV4-2 and TRBJ2-5; D uncertain. Germline V gives CDR1 LGHNA, CDR2 YNFKEQ. This CDR3 spans 13 amino acids. The V end lost 0 bases, the J end lost 10 bases, and 12 bases lay between the germline ends. CDR3 DNA sequence: TGTGCCAGCAGCCAAGAGAACGGCGGCGGCCAGTACTTC. Protein product: CASSQENGGGQYF.

As DNA, the CDR3 is TGTGCCAGCAGTCTACAGGGGTTAACGAGCGGGCCGCAAGAGACCCAGTACTTC. Protein sequence: CASSLQGLTSGPQETQYF. V gene TRBV27 combines with J gene TRBJ2-5; D might be TRBD1 (7 bases). CDR1 and CDR2 from the germline V gene are MNHEY and SMNVEV (reference sequence). There are 18 residues in the CDR3. Deletions cut 5 bases from V and 2 bases from J, with 24 bases between.

This chain uses TRBV7-3 with TRBJ2-3; perhaps TRBD2 as D (6 bases). Germline CDR1 and CDR2: SGHTA and FQGTGA. CDR3 length: 15 residues. V lost 5 bases and J lost 6, with 18 bases in between. The CDR3 loop reads CASSPTAGGWDTQYF. CDR3 nucleotides: TGTGCCAGCAGCCCCACAGCGGGCGGCTGGGATACGCAGTATTTT. Looking up the rest from reference TRBV7-3 and TRBJ2-3 gives the full variable domain: GAGVSQTPSNKVTEKGKYVELRCDPISGHTALYWYRQSLGQGPEFLIYFQGTGAADDSGLPNDRFFAVRPEGSVSTLKIQRTERGDSAVYLCASSPTAGGWDTQYFGPGTRLTVL.

This clone was seen just once. The chain links TRBV6-6 to TRBJ2-7; 9 bases are shared with TRBD2. Unmatched junction bases numbered 8, after V lost 2 bases and J lost 6 bases. The germline V gene encodes CDR1 MNHNY and CDR2 SVGAGI (reference sequence). This CDR3 spans 15 amino acids. The CDR3: CASSYGLARGSEQYF. In DNA, the CDR3 is TGTGCCAGCAGTTACGGACTAGCGAGGGGGAGCGAGCAGTACTTC.

The CDR3 bases are TGTGCCAGCAGCGCCTCGGATGGTTCCCCCCAGCATTTT. It translates to CASSASDGSPQHF. This sequence joins TRBV9 and TRBJ1-5; no firm D call. This CDR3 contains 13 residues. Germline V gene lookup returns CDR1 SGDLS and CDR2 YYNGEE. V gave up 3 bases and J gave up 10 bases, with 14 bases separating them.

J is TRBJ1-1 and V is TRBV7-2; no definite D call. Germline V gene sequence: CDR1 SGHTA, CDR2 FQGNSA. The V end was cut by 4 bases, the J end by 4 bases, with 13 bases between. The CDR3 sequence is 14 residues long. CDR3 sequence (DNA): TGTGCCAGCAGCTCCCACATGGGTGGCACTGAAGCTTTCTTT. Its protein is CASSSHMGGTEAFF.

The chain uses TRBV6-2 or TRBV6-3 and TRBJ2-7; unclear D gene. Germline V CDR1 and CDR2: MNHEY, SVGEGT. The CDR3 loop spans 12 amino acids. The germline V and J ends were trimmed by 5 bases and 4 bases, with 9 bases remaining between them. The CDR3 region has the DNA TGTGCCAGCAGTAGGGCCGGGTACGAGCAGTACTTC. Encoded protein: CASSRAGYEQYF.

A few counts support this clone. J is TRBJ1-6 and V is TRBV19; D may be TRBD1 (6 bases). V was clipped by 4 bases and J by 7 bases, with 14 bases between them. CDR3 length equals 15 residues. Germline lookup yields CDR1 LNHDA and CDR2 SQIVND (reference sequence). The CDR3 here is CASSKSTGPNSPLHF. In DNA form, the CDR3 reads TGTGCCAGTAGTAAATCGACAGGACCAAATTCACCCCTCCACTTT.

This clone has just one count. As DNA, the CDR3 is TGCGCCAGCAGCTTGGCCCAGGGGAGGAACACTGAAGCTTTCTTT. Translating gives CASSLAQGRNTEAFF. The chain links TRBV5-1 to TRBJ1-1; D may be TRBD1 (6 bases). Trimming shortened V by 0 bases and J by 1 base, and 10 bases separated the two germline ends. Germline V gene sequence: CDR1 SGHRS, CDR2 YFSETQ. The CDR3 totals 15 residues.

The V and J genes are TRBV2 and TRBJ2-7; D gene ambiguous. Trimming stripped 11 bases from V and 6 bases from J, with 32 bases between. The CDR3 is made up of 17 amino acids. The germline V gene has CDR1 SNHLY and CDR2 FYNNEI. The CDR3 region is CACSLLALSGPWSEQYF. CDR3 nucleotides: TGTGCCTGTAGCCTACTCGCGCTCTCGGGTCCTTGGAGCGAGCAGTACTTC.

The chain employs TRBV9 and TRBJ2-2; D is undetermined. Germline CDR1 is SGDLS and CDR2 is YYNGEE. V gave up 4 bases and J gave up 7 bases, with 8 bases separating them. This CDR3 has 12 residues. CDR3 sequence (DNA): TGTGCCAGCAGCTCCGTAGGCGGGGAGCTGTTTTTT. Protein: CASSSVGGELFF.

The chain has TRBV10-1 and TRBJ2-3, with D perhaps TRBD1 (5 bases). CDR3 size: 15 residues. Per germline, CDR1 WNHNN and CDR2 SYGVQD (reference sequence). Between the trimmed V and J ends, which lost 0 bases and 6 bases, there was a span of 13 bases. In DNA form, the CDR3 reads TGCGCCAGCAGTGAGTCGTCGACCGCAGGGGATACGCAGTATTTT. The encoded protein is CASSESSTAGDTQYF.

The CDR3 loop reads CASSQTGLAGVNEQFF. CDR3 bases: TGTGCCAGCAGCCAAACCGGACTAGCGGGAGTAAATGAGCAGTTCTTC. The chain uses TRBV28 and TRBJ2-1, with 13 bases aligning to TRBD2. Trimming removed 6 bases from V and 7 bases from J; junction bases left unmatched: 9. This CDR3 has 16 amino acids. The germline V gene has CDR1 MDHEN and CDR2 SYDVKM. Full variable domain (remainder filled in from reference TRBV28 and TRBJ2-1): DVKVTQSSRYLVKRTGEKVFLECVQDMDHENMFWYRQDPGLGLRLIYFSYDVKMKEKGDIPEGYSVSREKKERFSLILESASTNQTSMYLCASSQTGLAGVNEQFFGPGTRLTVL.

The chain joins TRBV12-5 to TRBJ2-3, with 9 bases that match TRBD1. The CDR3 runs 17 residues. V shed 2 bases, J shed 4 bases, and the junction held 10 bases outside the gene matches. CDR1 and CDR2 (germline): LGHNT, FRNRAP. The CDR3 DNA reads TGTGCTAGTGGTTTGCACCGGGGGACAGGGTATCCAGATACGCAGTATTTT. It encodes CASGLHRGTGYPDTQYF.

J is TRBJ2-1 and V is TRBV7-8; D unresolved. Germline-derived CDR1 and CDR2 are SGHVS and FQNEAQ. The CDR3 has 13 amino acids. V dropped 4 bases and J dropped 9 bases, with 13 bases sitting between them. CDR3 bases: TGTGCCAGCAGCTCCTCCCCCTGGGGTGAGCAGTTCTTC. Translated: CASSSSPWGEQFF.

The J gene is TRBJ2-5, the V gene TRBV2, with D maybe TRBD1 (6 bases). CDR1 and CDR2 from the germline V gene are SNHLY and FYNNEI. Trimming stripped 6 bases from V and 5 bases from J, with 22 bases between. This CDR3 has 16 amino acids. The CDR3 nucleotides are TGTGCCAGCAGCGCGCAAAGAAGAGGAACAGGGGAGACCCAGTACTTC. It codes for CASSAQRRGTGETQYF. Combining the CDR3 with reference TRBV2 and TRBJ2-5 gives the whole variable domain EPEVTQTPSHQVTQMGQEVILRCVPISNHLYFYWYRQILGQKVEFLVSFYNNEISEKSEIFDDQFSVERPDGSNFTLKIRSTKLEDSAMYFCASSAQRRGTGETQYFGPGTRLLVL.

The chain is built from TRBV7-9 and TRBJ1-1, with D perhaps matching TRBD1 (6 bases). Germline CDR1 is SEHNR and CDR2 is FQNEAQ (reference sequence). This CDR3 contains 14 residues. The V end was cut by 5 bases, the J end by 4 bases, with 14 bases between. The CDR3 here is CASSLNRESTEAFF. Written as DNA, the CDR3 is TGTGCCAGCAGCCTAAACAGGGAGAGCACTGAAGCTTTCTTT.

This clone showed up just once. The chain combines TRBV28 with TRBJ1-6; 9 bases line up with TRBD1. The CDR3 runs 12 residues. V lost 8 bases, J lost 8 bases, and 1 base stayed unmatched. From germline, CDR1 is MDHEN and CDR2 SYDVKM. The CDR3 nucleotides are TGTGCCAGCGGGACAGGGCATTCACCCCTCCACTTT. This codes for CASGTGHSPLHF.

The chain has TRBV19 and TRBJ2-7; D perhaps matches TRBD2 (5 bases). CDR3 length equals 13 residues. Germline loops: CDR1 LNHDA, CDR2 SQIVND (reference sequence). Trimming removed 3 bases from V and 3 bases from J, with 9 bases in between. CDR3 residues: CASSISGYYEQYF. The CDR3 DNA reads as TGTGCCAGTAGTATTTCGGGGTACTACGAGCAGTACTTC.

A few counts support this clone. J is TRBJ1-2 and V is TRBV19, with 10 bases fitting TRBD1. The V and J ends lost 10 bases and 8 bases, in that order; junction bases with no gene match: 10. CDR3 size: 13 residues. Germline lookup yields CDR1 LNHDA and CDR2 SQIVND (reference sequence). The CDR3 DNA follows: TGTGCCACCTCTCCAGGGACAGGGGAAGGCTACACCTTC. Its protein product is CATSPGTGEGYTF.

The rearrangement joins TRBV6-5 to TRBJ2-6, with D maybe TRBD2 (5 bases). V dropped 8 bases and J dropped 4 bases, with 12 bases sitting between them. Germline-derived CDR1 and CDR2 are MNHEY and SVGAGI. This CDR3 has 14 residues. Here the CDR3 DNA reads TGTGCCAGCGCCCCAGTAGCGGGGGCCAACGTCCTGACTTTC. Its translation is CASAPVAGANVLTF.

Points on this clone: Germline and junction disagree at one end, which may indicate a read error. The chain recombines TRBV7-9 with TRBJ2-7; 9 bases are shared with TRBD1. This CDR3 has 11 amino acids. Germline-derived CDR1 and CDR2 are SEHNR and FQNEAQ (reference sequence). The CDR3 sequence: CASSAGTGNHF. CDR3 DNA sequence: TGTGCCAGCAGCGCTGGGACAGGGAACCACTTC.

CDR3 coding DNA: TGTGCCAGCAGCGCGGGGGCTTCATTAACTAATGAAAAACTGTTTTTT. It is translated as CASSAGASLTNEKLFF. This sequence joins TRBV5-5 and TRBJ1-4; possible D gene TRBD1, 6 bases. The germline gives CDR1 SGHKS, CDR2 YYEKEE (reference sequence). The V and J ends lost 4 bases and 1 base respectively, with 14 bases between them. The CDR3 has 16 residues.

The rearrangement links TRBV29-1 to TRBJ2-5, with D perhaps TRBD2 (5 bases). CDR1 and CDR2 (germline): SQVTM, ANQGSEA. The CDR3 runs 12 residues. V was trimmed by 7 bases and J by 4 bases, leaving 13 bases between them. The DNA for the CDR3 is TGCAGCGGCGGTGGGCGGGCAGAGACCCAGTACTTC. This sequence encodes CSGGGRAETQYF.